The clone carrying this TCR beta chain was picked up a small number of times. Its antigen is currently unknown. These data belong to a study of T-cell memory formation after mild COVID-19. Notes on the study in general: Clones that shrank (day 15 to 85) were balanced CD4/CD8, whereas later expanders leaned CD4+.

One entry per CDR3 protein results from TCRdb running MiXCR on the 5' RACE reads. The sample consists of 190,000 or so distinct CDR3 sequences, around 21% of them appearing once. Trimming cost V 2 bases and J 4 bases; bases outside gene matches: 6. This CDR3 comprises 15 residues. Germline assignment: CDR1 SGHRS and CDR2 YFSETQ. The clonotype comes from an adult woman who had mild COVID-19 (a few samples of this study predate the infection). Cell type and time point are not known. Sequenced sample: PBMCs or a T cell subset sorted from them (not recorded which). V usage is TRBV5-1 and J usage is TRBJ2-1, with 7 bases identical to TRBD2. DNA of the CDR3: TGCGCCAGCAGCTTCGGCGGGGGAGAGTACAATGAGCAGTTCTTC. It encodes CASSFGGGEYNEQFF.